This record looks at one TCR beta chain sequence and its context. This record comes from a study of long-term antiretroviral therapy in people with HIV. They ran version v3.0 of the immunoSEQ assay at survey level. Measured with immunoSEQ multiplex PCR; TCRdb has only the in-frame clones, and not every one. The table includes nearly 25,000 clones, 70% to 80% detected once. Trimming removed 5 bases from V and 5 bases from J, with 9 bases in between. The CDR3 is 12 residues long. Looked up from germline, CDR1 is SQVTM and CDR2 is ANQGSEA. Specimen: unsorted PBMCs, collected 1.2 years after starting antiretroviral therapy. The receptor was isolated from a woman aged 40 to 50 with HIV. The chain uses TRBV29-1 and TRBJ2-2; D might be TRBD2 (6 bases). CDR3 region: CSVNGGTGELFF. The CDR3 DNA reads TGCAGCGTTAATGGGGGGACCGGGGAGCTGTTTTTT.